The 29 T cell receptor beta chains presented below share a single source sample, sequenced in a study of T cells in Graves' hyperthyroidism and ophthalmopathy. RNA transcripts gave rise to amplified TCR beta CDR3 regions. When the TCR CDR3 underwent first-round RT-PCR, the HTBI primer set was used. TCRdb redid the calling of the multiplex PCR reads with MiXCR, one entry per CDR3 protein. Among hundreds of thousands of distinct CDR3 sequences listed, 16% were seen once. The source material was blood. These receptors were obtained from a woman aged 18-30 years with Graves' hyperthyroidism.

This chain uses TRBV12-3 or TRBV12-4 with TRBJ2-2, with a weak D call TRBD2 (5 bases). CDR3 length equals 17 residues. Trimming stripped 3 bases from V and 6 bases from J, with 20 bases between. The CDR3 DNA reads as TGTGCCAGCAGTTTGCGGGTTTTAGAAGGTGGAGCCGGGGAGCTGTTTTTT. Its protein is CASSLRVLEGGAGELFF.

This clonotype was observed at least ten times. This chain joins TRBV28 and TRBJ2-5; the match to TRBD1 covers 7 bases. The CDR3 is made up of 16 amino acids. With 4 bases clipped from V and 5 bases from J, the junction kept 13 bases outside the gene matches. Germline V CDR1 and CDR2: MDHEN, SYDVKM. CDR3 nucleotide sequence: TGTGCCAGCAGTTCTTACTACAGGGGAGAGATTGAGACCCAGTACTTC. Its protein product is CASSSYYRGEIETQYF.

There are many counts of this clonotype. This chain links TRBV11-2 with TRBJ2-1; 8 nucleotides line up with TRBD1. The CDR3 length is 15 residues. The J segment lost 4 bases and the V segment lost 8 bases, leaving 10 bases of the junction unmatched. Germline CDR1 reads SGHAT; CDR2 reads FQNNGV. In DNA, the CDR3 is TGTGCCAGCCATAGAAGGGGACAGGCATACAATGAGCAGTTCTTC. Residues: CASHRRGQAYNEQFF.

The chain has TRBV27 and TRBJ2-7; TRBD2 matches 9 bases. Looked up from germline, CDR1 is MNHEY and CDR2 is SMNVEV (reference sequence). With 6 bases clipped from V and 0 bases from J, the junction kept 6 bases outside the gene matches. The CDR3 runs to 15 residues. The CDR3 is CASSQKLAGSYEQYF. CDR3 nucleotide sequence: TGTGCCAGCAGCCAAAAACTAGCGGGCTCCTACGAGCAGTACTTC.

The genes are TRBV24-1 and TRBJ1-5; D uncertain. CDR1 KGHDR and CDR2 SFDVKD come from the germline V gene. The germline V and J ends were trimmed by 6 bases and 4 bases, with 9 bases remaining between them. The CDR3 extends over 13 amino acids. The CDR3 reads CATSPGGNQPQHF. The CDR3 nucleotides read TGTGCCACCAGTCCAGGAGGGAATCAGCCCCAGCATTTT.

The chain employs TRBV20-1 and TRBJ2-3, with D possibly called TRBD1 or TRBD2 (5 bases each). V was clipped by 1 base and J by 6 bases, with 8 bases between them. CDR1 DFQATT and CDR2 SNEGSKA come from the germline V gene (reference sequence). This CDR3 spans 12 amino acids. The CDR3 DNA is TGCAGTGCTAGAGGATGGGGGGATACGCAGTATTTT. It yields the protein CSARGWGDTQYF.

This clonotype occurred once. CDR3 residues: CASRRGQGANEQFF. CDR3 DNA: TGTGCCAGCAGGCGCGGACAGGGGGCGAATGAGCAGTTCTTC. V usage is TRBV7-9 and J usage is TRBJ2-1, with 11 nucleotides matching TRBD1. The trim removed 6 bases at V and 7 bases at J, leaving 5 bases unmatched. Germline-derived CDR1 and CDR2 are SEHNR and FQNEAQ (reference sequence). The CDR3 sequence is 14 residues long.

The chain couples TRBV12-3 or TRBV12-4 to TRBJ2-1; 8 bases are a match to TRBD1. V was pared by 6 bases and J by 5 bases, with 6 bases of the junction left unmatched. The CDR3 loop spans 14 amino acids. Here the CDR3 reads CASSQWTGNNEQFF. CDR3 coding DNA: TGTGCCAGCAGCCAATGGACAGGGAACAATGAGCAGTTCTTC.

This sequence joins TRBV13 and TRBJ2-7, with D hard to call. Trimming pared 2 bases from V and 4 bases from J, leaving 9 bases between. Germline V lookup: CDR1 PRHDT, CDR2 FYEKMQ (reference sequence). The CDR3 loop spans 13 amino acids. Here the CDR3 reads CASSLTDIYEQYF. As DNA, the CDR3 is TGTGCCAGCAGCTTAACAGATATTTACGAGCAGTACTTC.

This clonotype was seen repeatedly, ten times or more. This chain links TRBV12-3 or TRBV12-4 with TRBJ1-6; maybe TRBD1 (5 bases). The CDR3 is made up of 13 amino acids. Trimming took 9 bases from V and 10 from J, leaving 16 bases between them. The CDR3 here is CASWPGGQSPLHF. The CDR3 nucleotides are TGTGCCAGTTGGCCCGGGGGTCAATCACCCCTCCACTTT.

This clonotype was found many times. The rearrangement links TRBV30 to TRBJ1-6; D might be TRBD1 (6 bases). Germline CDR1 GTSNPN, CDR2 SVGIG (reference sequence). V gave up 0 bases and J gave up 9 bases, with 12 bases separating them. The CDR3 consists of 14 residues. In DNA, the CDR3 is TGTGCCTGGAGTGTACTAGGGGGTGGTTCACCCCTCCACTTT. Amino acid sequence: CAWSVLGGGSPLHF.

This clonotype was observed a few times. The rearrangement uses TRBV6-4 and TRBJ2-3; 14 bases fit TRBD2. J lost 7 bases, V lost 0 bases, and 3 bases had no gene match. This CDR3 is 16 amino acids long. The germline V gene encodes CDR1 MRHNA and CDR2 SNTAGT. CDR3 sequence: CASSDSTSGGANTQYF. The CDR3, as DNA: TGTGCCAGCAGTGACTCGACTAGCGGGGGGGCAAATACGCAGTATTTT.

This clonotype has at least ten counts. The chain couples TRBV7-8 to TRBJ2-1, with D uncertain. CDR1 is SGHVS, CDR2 FQNEAQ, per germline. The CDR3 is 14 residues long. Trimming took 6 bases from V and 3 from J, leaving 12 bases between them. The CDR3 sequence is CASRRTVGYNEQFF. The CDR3 coding sequence is TGTGCCAGCAGAAGGACGGTAGGCTACAATGAGCAGTTCTTC.

This clonotype was recorded at least ten times. The V call is TRBV29-1, the J call TRBJ2-1, with D possibly being TRBD2 (5 bases). The germline gives CDR1 SQVTM, CDR2 ANQGSEA. Between the trimmed V and J ends, which lost 4 bases and 8 bases, there was a span of 15 bases. The CDR3 consists of 13 residues. The CDR3 here is CSVVAGSPDEQFF. The CDR3 DNA reads as TGCAGCGTTGTGGCTGGGAGCCCCGATGAGCAGTTCTTC.

The genes are TRBV20-1 and TRBJ1-2; D gene uncertain. This CDR3 is 14 amino acids long. CDR1 is DFQATT and CDR2 is SNEGSKA in the germline V gene (reference sequence). V was clipped by 4 bases and J by 2 bases, with 14 bases between them. The CDR3 nucleotides are TGCAGTGCTACCCGTGACTGGGCCAACTATGGCTACACCTTC. Encoded protein: CSATRDWANYGYTF.

The genes are TRBV5-1 and TRBJ2-3; 7 bases map to TRBD1. Germline V gene data show CDR1 as SGHRS and CDR2 as YFSETQ. The junction had 3 bases not matched to a gene; V was cut back by 4 bases and J by 10 bases. The CDR3 totals 11 residues. The CDR3 protein is CASSGTEAQYF. The CDR3 nucleotides read TGCGCCAGCAGCGGGACAGAGGCGCAGTATTTT. Supplemented by reference TRBV5-1 and TRBJ2-3, the full variable domain reads KAGVTQTPRYLIKTRGQQVTLSCSPISGHRSVSWYQQTPGQGLQFLFEYFSETQRNKGNFPGRFSGRQFSNSRSEMNVSTLELGDSALYLCASSGTEAQYFGPGTRLTVL.

On this clonotype: A read error may account for a junction end that differs from germline. This rearrangement joins TRBV27 to TRBJ2-1; 10 positions match TRBD2. The V gene's germline CDR1 is MNHEY and CDR2 SMNVEV (reference sequence). This CDR3 spans 15 amino acids. The DNA for the CDR3 is TGTGTCAGCAGTCCCACCCCGGGACTAGCGAGGCCGCAGTTCTTC. It yields the protein CVSSPTPGLARPQFF.

Note on this clonotype: A much more abundant neighbour one base away suggests this may be a read error. V usage is TRBV27 and J usage is TRBJ1-2, with D possibly TRBD1 on 6 matching bases. Germline CDR1 and CDR2: MNHEY and SMNVEV (reference sequence). CDR3 size: 14 residues. The CDR3 sequence: CASSGRGYNYDYTF. For the CDR3, the DNA is TGTGCCAGCAGTGGCAGGGGTTATAACTATGACTACACCTTC.

This clonotype was seen at least ten times. The CDR3 sequence: CASSYVNEQFF. CDR3 in DNA: TGTGCCAGCAGTTATGTGAATGAGCAGTTCTTC. V is TRBV27 and J is TRBJ2-1; D is ambiguous. CDR1 is MNHEY, CDR2 SMNVEV, per germline (reference sequence). The CDR3 runs 11 residues. V was shortened by 4 bases and J by 7 bases, with 5 bases between the two germline ends.

V and J are TRBV6-1 and TRBJ2-5; D is tentatively TRBD1 or TRBD2 (5 bases each). Germline loops: CDR1 MNHNS, CDR2 SASEGT. The CDR3 is 13 amino acids. V gave up 8 bases and J gave up 4 bases, with 14 bases separating them. The CDR3 bases are TGTGCCAGCGGTCAGGGAGTTGGAGAGACCCAGTACTTC. It encodes CASGQGVGETQYF.

This clonotype was recorded at least ten times. The J gene is TRBJ2-3, the V gene TRBV6-1; 11 positions agree with TRBD2. CDR1 is MNHNS and CDR2 is SASEGT in the germline V gene. V shed 5 bases and J 3 bases; nucleotides not matched to a gene: 7. The CDR3 totals 16 residues. CDR3 nucleotides: TGTGCCAGCAGTCATAGCGGGAGGGTGGTGACAGATACGCAGTATTTT. Translating gives CASSHSGRVVTDTQYF.

The J gene is TRBJ1-2, the V gene TRBV29-1; 8 positions agree with TRBD1. CDR3 length: 17 residues. The junction had 14 bases not matched to a gene; V was cut back by 0 bases and J by 5 bases. The germline CDR1 and CDR2 sequences are SQVTM and ANQGSEA. CDR3 region: CSVEDRITGTGDYGYTF. The CDR3 bases are TGCAGCGTTGAAGACCGCATAACCGGGACAGGAGATTATGGCTACACCTTC.

This clonotype was counted many times. The chain carries TRBV20-1 and TRBJ2-7; TRBD1 might be the D (5 bases). From germline, CDR1 is DFQATT and CDR2 SNEGSKA (reference sequence). CDR3 length: 14 residues. Trimming left V 1 base short and J 6 bases short, with 16 bases between. Here the CDR3 DNA reads TGCAGTGCTAGAGGGGGCCCATCCCCCCTCGAGCAGTACTTC. Translation: CSARGGPSPLEQYF.

V usage is TRBV14 and J usage is TRBJ2-5; 9 nucleotides match TRBD2. From germline, CDR1 is SGHDN and CDR2 FVKESK. Trimming took 3 bases from V and 4 from J; bases not matched to a gene: 6. The CDR3 consists of 15 residues. CDR3 loop: CASSHLAGVGETQYF. The DNA for the CDR3 is TGTGCCAGCAGCCACTTAGCGGGAGTCGGAGAGACCCAGTACTTC.

This clonotype was detected ten times or more. The V and J genes are TRBV20-1 and TRBJ2-4; 13 bases match TRBD2. V gave up 6 bases and J gave up 6 bases; unmatched junction bases: 8. The CDR3 is made up of 15 amino acids. Germline V gene lookup returns CDR1 DFQATT and CDR2 SNEGSKA (reference sequence). The CDR3: CSAETSGGARNIQYF. CDR3 coding DNA: TGCAGTGCCGAAACTAGCGGGGGGGCCCGAAACATTCAGTACTTC.

This clonotype has just a few counts. The chain has TRBV30 and TRBJ1-2, with D possibly TRBD1 on 5 matching bases. CDR1 is GTSNPN and CDR2 is SVGIG in the germline V gene (reference sequence). Trimming removed 4 bases from V and 6 bases from J, with 21 bases in between. The CDR3 has 15 amino acids. CDR3 coding DNA: TGTGCCTGGATGACCTGGCGGGCTAGGGGTCATGGCTACACCTTC. It yields the protein CAWMTWRARGHGYTF.

This chain links TRBV4-2 with TRBJ2-2; a weak D match, TRBD1 (6 bases). Germline loops: CDR1 LGHNA, CDR2 YNFKEQ. The CDR3 contains 19 residues. With 2 bases removed from V and 0 bases from J, the gap between germline ends came to 19 bases. Here the CDR3 DNA reads TGTGCCAGCAGCCAATCGGTTCTGAGGGGGATCGCGAACACCGGGGAGCTGTTTTTT. Its translation is CASSQSVLRGIANTGELFF.

This chain joins TRBV11-2 and TRBJ1-3, with 8 bases that match TRBD1. Germline V gene data show CDR1 as SGHAT and CDR2 as FQNNGV. Trimming at V came to 0 bases and at J to 2 bases, leaving 3 bases not matched to a gene. The CDR3 runs 16 residues. The chain's CDR3 is CASSLDTGGTGNTIYF. CDR3 nucleotides: TGTGCCAGCAGCTTAGATACAGGGGGAACTGGAAACACCATATATTTT.

The chain couples TRBV6-2 or TRBV6-3 to TRBJ2-2; the D gene could be TRBD1 or TRBD2 (5 bases each). CDR1 and CDR2 (germline): MNHEY, SVGEGT. Trimming stripped 5 bases from V and 0 bases from J, with 13 bases between. The CDR3 has 16 residues. The CDR3 coding sequence is TGTGCCAGCAGTGCGTGGGACGGCCCGAACACCGGGGAGCTGTTTTTT. It translates to CASSAWDGPNTGELFF.